The present T cell receptor beta chain was sequenced within a study of blood T cell repertoires in COVID-19. The overall study: There were acute and convalescent COVID-19 samples, and they came from the United States, Italy and Spain. The cDNA or gDNA used as material had been derived from T cells, B-cell-depleted T cells, or PBMCs.

Original analysis: How many nucleated cells were present was estimated from reference gene primer amplification. Assay: immunoSEQ multiplex PCR; the TCRdb copy retains only in-frame clones and omits some. From that table come the V and J calls and clone size; the DNA was used to work out D and trimming. The table lists tens of thousands of clones, 75% to 90% of them singletons. The V and J ends lost 4 bases and 3 bases, in that order; junction bases with no gene match: 3. CDR1 is SGHTA, CDR2 FQGNSA, per germline. There are 16 residues in the CDR3. The TCR comes from a human donor in a cohort sampled during active COVID-19. The sequenced material came from peripheral blood. This sequence joins TRBV7-2 and TRBJ2-3, with 14 bases lining up with TRBD2. CDR3 sequence (DNA): TGTGCCAGCAGCTACCGACTAGCGGGAGGGACAGATACGCAGTATTTT. Protein product: CASSYRLAGGTDTQYF.